The 27 T cell receptor beta chains listed next were all sequenced from one sample in a study of a mutant IDH1 vaccine in newly diagnosed glioma. Documented time point: week 35, safety follow-up. The content of each vaccine dose was 300 ug of mutant IDH1 20-mer peptide, and topical imiquimod accompanied it. Libraries were prepared by immunoSEQ multiplex PCR; TCRdb keeps only in-frame clonotypes and omits some of them. The data contain over 35,000 clones, around 83% of them seen just once; the ten biggest clones take up under 6%. Their target antigens are unknown. The source was PBMCs, collected from a glioma patient whose treatment included an IDH1 peptide vaccine. All receptors come from a woman in her forties or fifties with glioma.

In its sample, this clone was seen a few times. The rearrangement joins TRBV19 to TRBJ2-2, with 7 bases fitting TRBD2. Germline-derived CDR1 and CDR2 are LNHDA and SQIVND (reference sequence). This CDR3 has 13 residues. After removal of 6 bases from V and 5 bases from J, the junction contained 3 bases not matched to a gene. CDR3 in amino acids: CASRMGGTGELFF. The CDR3 region has the DNA TGTGCCAGTAGAATGGGGGGGACCGGGGAGCTGTTTTTT.

This sequence joins TRBV29-1 and TRBJ2-3, with 13 bases aligning to TRBD2. This CDR3 is 17 amino acids long. Germline V gene data show CDR1 as SQVTM and CDR2 as ANQGSEA. V dropped 7 bases and J dropped 0; count of bases not matched to a gene: 10. For the CDR3, the DNA is TGCAGCGCTATAGCCGGGACTAGCGGGGCTAGCACAGATACGCAGTATTTT. This gives the protein CSAIAGTSGASTDTQYF.

J is TRBJ2-5 and V is TRBV7-6; D remains ambiguous. CDR1 is SGHVS and CDR2 is FNYEAQ in the germline V gene. Trimming pared 5 bases from V and 5 bases from J, leaving 9 bases between. This CDR3 contains 12 residues. Here the CDR3 reads CASSDRVETQYF. Here the CDR3 DNA reads TGTGCCAGCAGCGATCGTGTTGAGACCCAGTACTTC.

The chain has TRBV27 and TRBJ1-3; D unclear. V was cut by 2 bases and J by 0 bases, with 2 bases left in between. The CDR3 extends over 13 amino acids. In germline, CDR1 is MNHEY, CDR2 SMNVEV (reference sequence). The CDR3 DNA sequence: TGTGCCAGCAGTTTAGTCTCTGGAAACACCATATATTTT. Translating it yields CASSLVSGNTIYF.

The CDR3 nucleotides read TGTGCCAGCACCGCCGGGGGGCGGGACACTGAAGCTTTCTTT. Amino acid sequence: CASTAGGRDTEAFF. The chain is built from TRBV9 and TRBJ1-1, with TRBD1 as a possible D gene (6 bases). Germline V gene data show CDR1 as SGDLS and CDR2 as YYNGEE. The CDR3 length is 14 residues. V dropped 6 bases and J dropped 3 bases, with 15 bases sitting between them.

The chain carries TRBV7-2 and TRBJ2-7, with 7 bases matching TRBD1. The CDR3 sequence is 11 residues long. With V trimmed by 5 bases and J by 11 bases, 6 bases remained unmatched. Germline V gives CDR1 SGHTA, CDR2 FQGNSA. The CDR3 bases are TGTGCCAGCAGCCCCGGACAGGTGGAGTACTTC. This gives the protein CASSPGQVEYF.

The chain couples TRBV7-9 to TRBJ2-3; D call uncertain. Trimming cost V 0 bases and J 1 base, with 5 bases left between them. The germline V gene encodes CDR1 SEHNR and CDR2 FQNEAQ (reference sequence). CDR3 length equals 14 residues. This chain's CDR3 is CASSLATGTDTQYF. In nucleotides, the CDR3 is TGTGCCAGCAGCTTAGCTACTGGCACAGATACGCAGTATTTT.

The gene calls are TRBV28 and TRBJ2-3; 14 positions match TRBD2. In germline, CDR1 is MDHEN, CDR2 SYDVKM. The CDR3 length is 17 residues. V shed 4 bases and J 3 bases; nucleotides not matched to a gene: 6. The CDR3 loop reads CASSSSGTSGGTDTQYF. CDR3 DNA sequence: TGTGCCAGCAGTTCCTCCGGGACTAGCGGGGGAACAGATACGCAGTATTTT.

The chain employs TRBV5-1 and TRBJ2-7; the D call may be TRBD1 or TRBD2 (5 bases each). The germline V gene has CDR1 SGHRS and CDR2 YFSETQ. The CDR3 has 15 residues. V was clipped by 4 bases and J by 1 base, with 15 bases between them. Here the CDR3 reads CASSLSGTASYEQYF. The CDR3 region has the DNA TGCGCCAGCAGCCTGTCCGGGACGGCATCCTACGAGCAGTACTTC.

The V call is TRBV5-4, the J call TRBJ1-1; 8 positions agree with TRBD1. Germline lookup yields CDR1 SGHNT and CDR2 YYREEE (reference sequence). This CDR3 region has 15 residues. Trimming took 2 bases from V and 1 from J; bases not matched to a gene: 4. The CDR3 region has the DNA TGTGCCAGCAGCTTTCCGGGACAGGAGAACACTGAAGCTTTCTTT. Its protein product is CASSFPGQENTEAFF.

The rearrangement joins TRBV4-3 to TRBJ1-4; D not certain. V was trimmed by 0 bases and J by 4 bases, leaving 6 bases between them. The CDR3 is 14 amino acids. CDR1 is LGHNA and CDR2 is YSLEER in the germline V gene. CDR3: CASSQDAGNEKLFF. DNA for the CDR3: TGCGCCAGCAGCCAAGATGCCGGTAATGAAAAACTGTTTTTT.

V gene TRBV2 combines with J gene TRBJ2-7; D unclear. CDR1 SNHLY and CDR2 FYNNEI come from the germline V gene. There are 13 residues in the CDR3. V was cut by 1 base and J by 4 bases, with 8 bases left in between. The CDR3 bases are TGTGCCAGCAGTGAAGGCCCGTTGTACGAGCAGTACTTC. Translated, it gives CASSEGPLYEQYF.

This sequence joins TRBV6-4 and TRBJ2-4; TRBD2 matches at 12 bases. The germline V gene has CDR1 MRHNA and CDR2 SNTAGT. The CDR3 covers 15 residues. The CDR3 spells CRRGGPSGGENIQYF. CDR3 DNA: TGTCGCAGGGGTGGTCCTAGCGGGGGGGAAAACATTCAGTACTTC.

The chain uses TRBV18 and TRBJ1-2, with 7 bases lining up with TRBD1. V lost 2 bases to trimming and J lost 2 bases; unmatched junction nucleotides: 5. This CDR3 has 15 residues. CDR1 is KGHSH and CDR2 is LQKENI in the germline V gene. CDR3 DNA: TGTGCCAGCTCACCAGTCCAGGGGGGGAACTATGGCTACACCTTC. Protein: CASSPVQGGNYGYTF.

The V and J genes are TRBV14 and TRBJ1-6; D might be TRBD1 (5 bases). V was shortened by 8 bases and J by 4 bases, with 9 bases between the two germline ends. CDR3 length equals 13 residues. Looked up from germline, CDR1 is SGHDN and CDR2 is FVKESK. The CDR3 nucleotides are TGTGCCAGCGCCCGGGGGTATAATTCACCCCTCCACTTT. Residues: CASARGYNSPLHF.

Worth noting for this clone: Other DNA sequences from this sample encode an identical CDR3 as well. This chain joins TRBV5-1 and TRBJ1-2; the match to TRBD1 covers 7 bases. V trimming: 0 bases; J trimming: 6 bases; junction bases outside the gene matches: 2. Looked up from germline, CDR1 is SGHRS and CDR2 is YFSETQ. This CDR3 is built from 13 residues. In DNA form, the CDR3 reads TGCGCCAGCAGCTTGGAGCAGGGGGATGGCTACACCTTC. Translation gives CASSLEQGDGYTF.

This clone was observed a handful of times. In nucleotides, the CDR3 is TGTGCCAGCAGTGATACCCACAGCTATGGCTACACCTTC. This translates into CASSDTHSYGYTF. V gene TRBV25-1 combines with J gene TRBJ1-2; no clear D gene. The CDR3 has 13 amino acids. V was shortened by 3 bases and J by 4 bases, with 9 bases between the two germline ends. Per the germline V gene, CDR1 is MGHDK and CDR2 is SYGVNS.

The CDR3 sequence is CASSPSMGGGTEQFF. Written as DNA, the CDR3 is TGCGCCAGCAGCCCCTCAATGGGCGGGGGGACGGAGCAGTTCTTC. The chain is built from TRBV5-1 and TRBJ2-1, with 8 bases identical to TRBD2. Per the germline V gene, CDR1 is SGHRS and CDR2 is YFSETQ. With 4 bases clipped from V and 10 bases from J, the junction kept 13 bases outside the gene matches. The CDR3 extends over 15 amino acids.

The V and J genes are TRBV6-5 and TRBJ1-2; D not certain. Trimming removed 0 bases at V and 5 bases at J, with 13 bases between. CDR1 is MNHEY, CDR2 SVGAGI, per germline. The CDR3 covers 15 residues. CDR3 in DNA: TGTGCCAGCAGTTACTCTTCGGGCCCCAAATATGGCTACACCTTC. This translates into CASSYSSGPKYGYTF.

The CDR3 bases are TGTGCCAGCAGCCTTCAGACGGTGCAGTACTTC. Protein: CASSLQTVQYF. The chain recombines TRBV6-5 with TRBJ2-7; D gene unclear. The CDR3 runs to 11 residues. With 6 bases removed from V and 9 bases from J, the gap between germline ends came to 12 bases. Germline loops: CDR1 MNHEY, CDR2 SVGAGI.

J is TRBJ1-2 and V is TRBV21-1; TRBD1 was called by the table and not checked on the DNA. TRBV21-1 corresponds to a pseudogene. CDR3 length equals 15 residues. For the CDR3, the DNA is TGTGCCAGCAGCGAGGACAGGCTGGTAAACTATGGCTACACCTTC. It specifies CASSEDRLVNYGYTF.

This CDR3 is CASSATTGGGSGYTF. CDR3 nucleotide sequence: TGTGCCAGCAGCGCTACGACGGGGGGAGGGTCGGGCTACACCTTC. The chain uses TRBV2 and TRBJ1-2; D is possibly TRBD1 (5 bases). The V end lost 6 bases, the J end lost 8 bases, and 22 bases lay between the germline ends. In germline, CDR1 is SNHLY, CDR2 FYNNEI. This CDR3 has 15 residues.

The gene calls are TRBV9 and TRBJ1-3, with D perhaps matching TRBD1 (5 bases). V lost 2 bases and J lost 0, with 9 bases in between. The CDR3 length is 15 residues. CDR1 and CDR2 (germline): SGDLS, YYNGEE. The CDR3 spells CASSVSGTSGNTIYF. CDR3 nucleotides: TGTGCCAGCAGCGTCTCCGGGACCTCTGGAAACACCATATATTTT.

This clone was seen only once. The V and J genes are TRBV5-8 and TRBJ1-2; 8 bases fit TRBD1. From germline, CDR1 is SGHTS and CDR2 YDEGEE. V lost 4 bases, J lost 2 bases, and 4 bases stayed unmatched. This CDR3 spans 14 amino acids. The CDR3 here is CASSRTGPNYGYTF. CDR3 DNA sequence: TGTGCCAGCAGCCGGACAGGGCCGAACTATGGCTACACCTTC.

V usage is TRBV5-4 and J usage is TRBJ1-2, with D uncertain. The length of the CDR3 is 16 residues. The germline V gene encodes CDR1 SGHNT and CDR2 YYREEE (reference sequence). Trimming stripped 4 bases from V and 4 bases from J, with 20 bases between. This CDR3 reads CASSTAGSRPVYGYTF. The CDR3 DNA sequence: TGTGCCAGCAGCACCGCGGGCAGTCGGCCAGTCTATGGCTACACCTTC.

The CDR3 DNA sequence: TGTGCCAGCAGTGACATGGGGCACAGGGGCCTCTACGAGCAGTACTTC. It is translated as CASSDMGHRGLYEQYF. The chain joins TRBV2 to TRBJ2-7; 7 bases are shared with TRBD1. CDR3 length equals 16 residues. With 3 bases clipped from V and 3 bases from J, the junction kept 11 bases outside the gene matches. Germline V gives CDR1 SNHLY, CDR2 FYNNEI.

The chain uses TRBV5-4 and TRBJ2-7; a possible D gene is TRBD1 (5 bases). The V gene lost 1 base and the J gene lost 2 bases, with 10 bases spanning the gap. This CDR3 contains 14 residues. Looked up from germline, CDR1 is SGHNT and CDR2 is YYREEE (reference sequence). The CDR3 nucleotides read TGTGCCAGCAGCTTGACAGGAGATACCTACGAGCAGTACTTC. Translation: CASSLTGDTYEQYF.